A selection of T cell receptor beta chains follows, all from one sample in a study of shared clonotypes between healthy human individuals. Some clones are missing from TCRdb's copy, which holds only in-frame ones; the method was immunoSEQ multiplex PCR. The repertoire holds about 1.1 million clones, around 78% seen once, with under 0.6% in the top ten. The material sequenced was memory CD4+ T cells from PBMCs. Receptors were obtained from a man between 18 and 35 years old in good health. Some clones in this sample may be carry-over from other donors' samples. Each CDR3 is given with its conserved first and last residue. The order of the fields is D gene, V gene, J gene, clone size, CDR3 protein, CDR3 DNA. The D gene is left open where the match is weak. For some rows the clone size is stated as once, few or many, or as a class when expanded; others skip it.

>.|TRBV25-1|TRBJ2-3|.
CASSPGTDTQYF
TGTGCCAGTAGTCCCGGGACAGATACGCAGTATTTT
>.|TRBV20-1|TRBJ2-1|.
CSARDNEQFF
TGCAGTGCTAGGGACAATGAGCAGTTCTTC
>TRBD1|TRBV6-6|TRBJ1-1|.
CASSRTTGAGTEAFF
TGTGCCAGCAGTCGGACCACAGGGGCGGGTACTGAAGCTTTCTTT
>TRBD2|TRBV7-9|TRBJ2-3|.
CASSSRALAGGPRTDTQYF
TGTGCCAGCAGCTCCCGAGCACTAGCGGGAGGGCCGCGCACAGATACGCAGTATTTT
>TRBD1|TRBV5-1|TRBJ2-6|few
CASSPGQPGANVLTF
TGCGCCAGCAGCCCGGGACAGCCTGGGGCCAACGTCCTGACTTTC
>.|TRBV5-8|TRBJ2-3|.
CASSLGSWSTDTQYF
TGTGCCAGCAGCTTGGGGTCGTGGAGCACAGATACGCAGTATTTT
>.|TRBV7-2|TRBJ2-7|few
CASSQAGQQYF
TGTGCCAGCAGTCAAGCAGGGCAGCAGTACTTC
>.|TRBV4-2|TRBJ2-1|few
CASSQEIGELGEQFF
TGTGCCAGCAGCCAAGAAATCGGGGAGTTGGGTGAGCAGTTCTTC
>TRBD1|TRBV28|TRBJ2-4|.
CASDTGENIQYF
TGTGCCAGCGATACAGGGGAAAACATTCAGTACTTC
>.|TRBV7-2|TRBJ2-3|once
CASSLLGDTQYF
TGTGCCAGCAGTTTACTCGGGGATACGCAGTATTTT
>.|TRBV9|TRBJ1-1|many
CASSGEGLAFF
TGTGCCAGCAGCGGGGAGGGTTTGGCTTTCTTT
>.|TRBV27|TRBJ2-7|.
CASSSSRSLHEQYF
TGTGCCAGCAGTTCTAGCAGGAGCTTGCACGAGCAGTACTTC
>.|TRBV4-2|TRBJ1-4|.
CASSQGLRQGNEKLFF
TGTGCCAGCAGCCAAGGGCTGCGGCAGGGGAATGAAAAACTGTTTTTT
>TRBD1|TRBV29-1|TRBJ1-5|.
CSVSGTGNNQPQHF
TGCAGCGTTTCCGGGACAGGGAACAATCAGCCCCAGCATTTT
>.|TRBV28|TRBJ1-5|once
CASSRAAHSGNQPQHF
TGTGCCAGCAGCAGGGCAGCCCACTCGGGCAATCAGCCCCAGCATTTT
>.|TRBV6-1|TRBJ1-1|.
CASSERQAGRTEAFF
TGTGCCAGCAGTGAGCGACAGGCAGGGAGGACTGAAGCTTTCTTT
>.|TRBV30|TRBJ2-2|.
CAWREGGTTGELFF
TGTGCCTGGAGAGAGGGGGGAACCACCGGGGAGCTGTTTTTT
>TRBD1|TRBV5-1|TRBJ1-1|.
CASSSNRGLLSTEAFF
TGCGCCAGCAGCTCGAATAGGGGGCTCTTGAGCACTGAAGCTTTCTTT
>TRBD1|TRBV5-1|TRBJ1-4|.
CASSLEGAGEKLFF
TGCGCCAGCAGCTTGGAGGGGGCAGGTGAAAAACTGTTTTTT
>.|TRBV5-1|TRBJ1-4|few
CASSPDTGLTNEKLFF
TGCGCCAGCAGCCCCGATACAGGGCTTACTAATGAAAAACTGTTTTTT
>TRBD2|TRBV11-2|TRBJ2-7|.
CASSREGAGYEQYF
TGTGCCAGCAGCCGGGAGGGCGCGGGGTACGAGCAGTACTTC
>TRBD2|TRBV5-1|TRBJ2-7|.
CASSLLAGAYEQYF
TGCGCCAGCAGCCTACTAGCGGGGGCCTACGAGCAGTACTTC
>TRBD1|TRBV6-6|TRBJ1-1|.
CASRPDGTGAQEAFF
TGTGCCAGCAGGCCCGACGGGACAGGGGCGCAGGAAGCTTTCTTT
>.|TRBV28|TRBJ2-3|few
CASSFRDTQYF
TGTGCCAGCAGTTTTCGGGATACGCAGTATTTT
>TRBD1|TRBV29-1|TRBJ2-5|.
CSVGQGPQETQYF
TGCAGCGTGGGACAGGGCCCCCAAGAGACCCAGTACTTC
>TRBD2|TRBV7-9|TRBJ2-2|.
CASSRSTSGVTGELFF
TGTGCCAGCAGCCGATCGACTAGCGGGGTCACCGGGGAGCTGTTTTTT
>.|TRBV7-3|TRBJ1-2|.
CASSLGQYYGYTF
TGTGCCAGCAGCTTAGGGCAGTACTATGGCTACACCTTC
>TRBD2|TRBV5-4|TRBJ2-7|.
CASSLAGGPYEQYF
TGTGCCAGCAGCTTAGCGGGAGGGCCTTACGAGCAGTACTTC
>TRBD1|TRBV29-1|TRBJ1-2|.
CSVETFRDRERGYTF
TGCAGCGTTGAAACTTTTAGGGACAGGGAACGGGGCTACACCTTC
>.|TRBV2|TRBJ2-7|.
CASSGAGNFVSDEQYF
TGTGCCAGCAGTGGGGCAGGGAACTTCGTTAGTGACGAGCAGTACTTC
>.|TRBV10-1|TRBJ2-5|few
CASSGTTGTQYF
TGCGCCAGCAGTGGGACAACGGGGACCCAGTACTTC
>TRBD1|TRBV4-2|TRBJ1-2|.
CATRDDRGLGYGYTF
TGTGCCACCAGAGACGACAGGGGACTCGGCTATGGCTACACCTTC
>.|TRBV11-3|TRBJ1-1|.
CASSAQFGTEAFF
TGTGCCAGCAGCGCCCAATTTGGCACTGAAGCTTTCTTT
>.|TRBV30|TRBJ2-7|.
CAWSGGRTYEQYF
TGTGCCTGGAGTGGGGGGAGGACCTACGAGCAGTACTTC
>TRBD1|TRBV7-2|TRBJ1-5|.
CASGQGSHPNQPQHF
TGTGCCAGCGGACAGGGCTCTCATCCGAATCAGCCCCAGCATTTT
>.|TRBV29-1|TRBJ2-4|.
CSAADTQNIQYF
TGCAGCGCTGCGGATACTCAAAACATTCAGTACTTC
>TRBD2|TRBV4-2|TRBJ2-2|once
CASSQELAGVTGELFF
TGTGCCAGCAGCCAAGAATTAGCGGGAGTCACCGGGGAGCTGTTTTTT
>.|TRBV7-8|TRBJ2-7|many
CASSSRQRTLAYEQYF
TGTGCCAGCAGCTCCCGCCAGCGGACGTTGGCCTACGAGCAGTACTTC
>.|TRBV10-3|TRBJ1-1|.
CAISESGGRTEAFF
TGTGCCATCAGTGAGTCTGGGGGCCGGACTGAAGCTTTCTTT
>.|TRBV18|TRBJ2-1|.
CASSPQLDNEQFF
TGTGCCAGCTCACCACAACTAGACAATGAGCAGTTCTTC
>TRBD1|TRBV18|TRBJ1-1|once
CASSPPGGPVGAFF
TGTGCCAGCTCACCACCAGGGGGCCCCGTTGGGGCTTTCTTT
>TRBD2|TRBV6-5|TRBJ2-3|.
CATGTSGTDTQYF
TGTGCCACCGGGACTAGCGGTACAGATACGCAGTATTTT
>.|TRBV19|TRBJ1-4|.
CATLDRREKLFF
TGTGCGACCCTAGACCGACGAGAAAAACTGTTTTTT
>TRBD1|TRBV4-2|TRBJ2-1|.
CASSYDRTGGNEQFF
TGTGCCAGCAGCTACGACCGAACAGGGGGCAATGAGCAGTTCTTC
>.|TRBV27|TRBJ1-4|.
CASSSQDSVANEKLFF
TGTGCCAGCAGTAGCCAGGACAGTGTGGCTAATGAAAAACTGTTTTTT
>.|TRBV4-1|TRBJ2-7|.
CASSLWGYEQYF
TGCGCCAGCAGCCTGTGGGGATACGAGCAGTACTTC
>.|TRBV2|TRBJ1-5|.
CASSPGGRGQPQHF
TGTGCCAGCAGTCCTGGCGGGAGGGGTCAGCCCCAGCATTTT
>.|TRBV7-6|TRBJ2-3|once
CASSLERDTQYF
TGTGCCAGCAGCTTAGAGAGAGATACGCAGTATTTT
>TRBD1|TRBV6-1|TRBJ1-1|.
CASSPRQGRTEAFF
TGTGCCAGCAGTCCCCGACAGGGAAGGACTGAAGCTTTCTTT
>.|TRBV18|TRBJ1-5|.
CASSWEGVSQPQHF
TGTGCCAGCTCGTGGGAAGGGGTAAGTCAGCCCCAGCATTTT
>.|TRBV30|TRBJ1-1|.
CAWREWGEAFF
TGTGCCTGGAGGGAGTGGGGTGAAGCTTTCTTT
>.|TRBV7-9|TRBJ1-1|few
CASSFFQGRLVNTEAFF
TGTGCCAGCAGCTTTTTCCAGGGGCGTTTGGTGAACACTGAAGCTTTCTTT
>TRBD2|TRBV20-1|TRBJ2-7|.
CSAPGGYEQYF
TGCAGTGCTCCGGGGGGCTACGAGCAGTACTTC
>.|TRBV30|TRBJ1-1|few
CASKDSYTEAFF
TGTGCCTCAAAAGACAGTTACACTGAAGCTTTCTTT
>.|TRBV7-3|TRBJ2-5|.
CASSLTGRNQETQYF
TGTGCCAGCAGCTTAACGGGACGGAACCAAGAGACCCAGTACTTC
>.|TRBV13|TRBJ2-2|.
CASSQRQTGELFF
TGTGCCAGCAGCCAAAGACAGACCGGGGAGCTGTTTTTT
>.|TRBV7-2|TRBJ1-2|.
CASTWDRTNYGYTF
TGTGCCAGCACCTGGGACCGAACGAACTATGGCTACACCTTC
>TRBD1|TRBV29-1|TRBJ1-4|many
CSVLHDRGSEKLFF
TGCAGCGTCCTCCATGACAGGGGTAGTGAAAAACTGTTTTTT
>.|TRBV19|TRBJ1-4|.
CASKANFATNEKLFF
TGTGCCAGTAAGGCGAATTTTGCAACTAATGAAAAACTGTTTTTT